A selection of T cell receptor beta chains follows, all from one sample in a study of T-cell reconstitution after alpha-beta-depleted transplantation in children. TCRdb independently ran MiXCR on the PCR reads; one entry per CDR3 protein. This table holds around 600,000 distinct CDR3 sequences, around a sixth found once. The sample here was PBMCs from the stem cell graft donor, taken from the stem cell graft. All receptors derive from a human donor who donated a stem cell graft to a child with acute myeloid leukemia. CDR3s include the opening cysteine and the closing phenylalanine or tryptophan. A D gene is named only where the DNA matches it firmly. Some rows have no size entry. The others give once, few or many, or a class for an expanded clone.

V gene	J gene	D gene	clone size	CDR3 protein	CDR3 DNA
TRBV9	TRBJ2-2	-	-	CASSVGGRIPNTGELFF	TGTGCCAGCAGCGTAGGGGGGAGGATCCCGAACACCGGGGAGCTGTTTTTT
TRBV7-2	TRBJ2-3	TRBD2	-	CASSPLSAGGDTQYF	TGTGCCAGCAGCCCCCTCAGTGCGGGGGGAGATACGCAGTATTTT
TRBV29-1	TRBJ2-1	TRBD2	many	CSAAGDSYNEQFF	TGCAGCGCTGCGGGGGACTCCTACAATGAGCAGTTCTTC
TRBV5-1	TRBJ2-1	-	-	CASSFPSNEQFF	TGCGCCAGCAGCTTCCCGTCCAATGAGCAGTTCTTC
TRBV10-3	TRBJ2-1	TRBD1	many	CALKAGTGENNEQFF	TGTGCCCTCAAGGCAGGGACAGGGGAGAACAATGAGCAGTTCTTC
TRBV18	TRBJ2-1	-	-	CASSPQLGEPSSYNEQFF	TGTGCCAGCTCACCACAGTTAGGAGAGCCCAGCTCCTACAATGAGCAGTTCTTC
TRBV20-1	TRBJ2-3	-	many	CSAERGGEVDTQYF	TGCAGTGCCGAGAGAGGGGGAGAGGTGGATACGCAGTATTTT
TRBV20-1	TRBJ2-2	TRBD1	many	CSAGSGTENTGELFF	TGCAGTGCAGGATCCGGGACAGAGAACACCGGGGAGCTGTTTTTT
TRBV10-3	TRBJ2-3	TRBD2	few	CAISEPGLVPDTQYF	TGTGCCATCAGTGAGCCGGGACTAGTTCCAGATACGCAGTATTTT
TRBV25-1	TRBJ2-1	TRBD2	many	CASQRGPTIEQFF	TGTGCCAGCCAGCGGGGCCCTACAATCGAGCAGTTCTTC
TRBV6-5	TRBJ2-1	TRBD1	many	CATQFGQGAREQFF	TGTGCCACCCAGTTTGGTCAGGGGGCGCGTGAGCAGTTCTTC
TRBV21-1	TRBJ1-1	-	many	CASSTGRTNTEAFF	TGTGCCAGCAGCACAGGACGGACGAACACTGAAGCTTTCTTT
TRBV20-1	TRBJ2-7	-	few	CSARGRDSKKASYEQYF	TGCAGTGCTAGGGGCCGGGACTCCAAAAAGGCATCCTACGAGCAGTACTTC
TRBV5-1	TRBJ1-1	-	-	CASSPSQGHLIPEAFF	TGCGCCAGCAGCCCGTCTCAAGGACATTTGATCCCTGAAGCTTTCTTT
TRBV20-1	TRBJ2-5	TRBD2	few	CSGTVAGRQETQYF	TGCAGTGGGACGGTAGCGGGACGCCAAGAGACCCAGTACTTC
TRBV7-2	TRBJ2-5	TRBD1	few	CASSRDRSQETQYF	TGTGCCAGCAGCCGGGACAGGAGTCAAGAGACCCAGTACTTC
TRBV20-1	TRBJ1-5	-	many	CSARKPQGVGNQPQHF	TGCAGTGCTAGGAAACCTCAAGGGGTGGGCAATCAGCCCCAGCATTTT
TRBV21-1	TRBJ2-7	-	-	CAEGKGQSPPGGYEQYF	TGTGCCGAAGGAAAGGGACAAAGCCCCCCGGGAGGCTACGAGCAGTACTTC
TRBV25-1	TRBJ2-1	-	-	CASSSDPTSEQFF	TGTGCCAGCAGCTCGGACCCTACCTCGGAGCAGTTCTTC
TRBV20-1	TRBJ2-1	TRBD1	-	CSASEGGTGGRNEQFF	TGCAGTGCTAGCGAGGGGGGGACAGGGGGACGCAATGAGCAGTTCTTC
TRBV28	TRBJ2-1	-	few	CATRRGQNNEQFF	TGTGCCACCCGGAGGGGGCAGAACAATGAGCAGTTCTTC
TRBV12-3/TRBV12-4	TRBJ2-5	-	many	CASNRGLQETQYF	TGTGCCAGCAACCGGGGGCTACAAGAGACCCAGTACTTC
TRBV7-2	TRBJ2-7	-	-	CASSFSGNTYSWGEQYF	TGTGCCAGCAGCTTCTCTGGCAATACATATTCATGGGGCGAGCAGTACTTC
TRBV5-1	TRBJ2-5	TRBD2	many	CASSYGLAGQETQYF	TGCGCCAGCAGCTACGGACTAGCGGGGCAAGAGACCCAGTACTTC
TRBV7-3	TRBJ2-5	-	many	CASSFQDRETQYF	TGTGCCAGCAGCTTTCAGGACAGAGAGACCCAGTACTTC
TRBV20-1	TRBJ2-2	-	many	CSARVDPTGELFF	TGCAGTGCTAGAGTGGACCCGACCGGGGAGCTGTTTTTT
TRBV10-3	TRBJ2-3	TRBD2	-	CAIRARTSASTDTQYF	TGTGCCATCAGGGCCCGCACTAGCGCCAGCACAGATACGCAGTATTTT
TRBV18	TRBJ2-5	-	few	CASSPPNPQETQYF	TGTGCCAGCTCACCCCCGAACCCCCAAGAGACCCAGTACTTC
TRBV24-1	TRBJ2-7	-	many	CATGDTSYEQYF	TGTGCCACCGGCGACACCTCCTACGAGCAGTACTTC
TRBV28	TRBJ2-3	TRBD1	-	CASRGGQGVTDTQYF	TGTGCCAGCAGGGGGGGACAGGGGGTCACAGATACGCAGTATTTT
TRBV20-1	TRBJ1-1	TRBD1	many	CSARGQSNTEAFF	TGCAGTGCTAGGGGACAGTCGAACACTGAAGCTTTCTTT
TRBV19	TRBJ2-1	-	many	CASSIVRVSRDEQFF	TGTGCCAGTAGTATAGTGCGAGTGTCCCGGGATGAGCAGTTCTTC
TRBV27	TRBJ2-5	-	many	CASSSGKETQYF	TGTGCCAGCAGTTCAGGGAAGGAGACCCAGTACTTC
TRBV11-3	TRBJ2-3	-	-	CASSPSGWGGTDTQYF	TGTGCCAGCAGCCCCTCAGGGTGGGGGGGCACAGATACGCAGTATTTT
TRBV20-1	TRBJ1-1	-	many	CSAGELRKMENTEAFF	TGCAGTGCTGGGGAGTTACGAAAAATGGAGAACACTGAAGCTTTCTTT
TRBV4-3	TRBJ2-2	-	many	CASSPSGTGELFF	TGCGCCAGCAGCCCCAGTGGAACCGGGGAGCTGTTTTTT
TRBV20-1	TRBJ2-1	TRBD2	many	CSARVWRGGYNEQFF	TGCAGTGCTAGAGTTTGGCGGGGGGGCTACAATGAGCAGTTCTTC
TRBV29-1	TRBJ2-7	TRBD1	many	CSVEGGGQGFYEQYF	TGCAGCGTTGAGGGAGGTGGACAGGGCTTCTACGAGCAGTACTTC
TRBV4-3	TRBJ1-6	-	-	CASSPRVEGSPLHF	TGCGCCAGCAGCCCCCGAGTGGAGGGTTCACCCCTCCACTTT
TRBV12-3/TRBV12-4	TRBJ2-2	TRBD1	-	CATHRDSTGELFF	TGTGCCACCCACCGGGACAGCACCGGGGAGCTGTTTTTT
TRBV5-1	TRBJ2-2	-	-	CASSLGNANTGELFF	TGCGCCAGCAGCTTGGGAAACGCGAACACCGGGGAGCTGTTTTTT
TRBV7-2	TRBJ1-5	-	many	CASSLIGHSNQPQHF	TGTGCCAGCAGCTTAATAGGACATAGCAATCAGCCCCAGCATTTT
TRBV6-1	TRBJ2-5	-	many	CASRGPGRLGETQYF	TGTGCCAGCAGAGGACCGGGACGCCTCGGGGAGACCCAGTACTTC
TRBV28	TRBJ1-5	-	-	CASSLFLYQPQHF	-
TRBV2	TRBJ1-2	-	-	CASNSRVREGETYGYTF	TGTGCCAGCAATTCGCGGGTACGTGAGGGGGAGACCTATGGCTACACCTTC
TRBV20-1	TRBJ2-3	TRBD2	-	CSAIASGGATDTQYF	TGCAGTGCTATTGCTAGCGGGGGGGCCACAGATACGCAGTATTTT
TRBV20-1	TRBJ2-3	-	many	CSASGTHVSTDTQYF	TGCAGTGCTAGCGGGACTCACGTTAGCACAGATACGCAGTATTTT